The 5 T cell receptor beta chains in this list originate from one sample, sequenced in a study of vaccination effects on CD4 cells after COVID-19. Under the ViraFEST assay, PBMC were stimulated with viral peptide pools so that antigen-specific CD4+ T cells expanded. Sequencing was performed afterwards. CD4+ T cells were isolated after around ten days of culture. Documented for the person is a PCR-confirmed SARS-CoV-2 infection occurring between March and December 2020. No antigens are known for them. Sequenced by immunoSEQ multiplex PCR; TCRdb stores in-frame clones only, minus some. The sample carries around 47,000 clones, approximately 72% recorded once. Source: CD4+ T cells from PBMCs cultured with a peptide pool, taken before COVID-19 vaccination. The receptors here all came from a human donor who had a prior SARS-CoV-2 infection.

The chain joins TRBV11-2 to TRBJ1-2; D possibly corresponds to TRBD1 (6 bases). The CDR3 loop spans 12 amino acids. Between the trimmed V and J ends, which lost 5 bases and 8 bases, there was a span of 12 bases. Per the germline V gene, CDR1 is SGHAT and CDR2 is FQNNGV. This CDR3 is CASSASGDGYTF. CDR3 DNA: TGTGCCAGCAGCGCATCAGGGGACGGCTACACCTTC.

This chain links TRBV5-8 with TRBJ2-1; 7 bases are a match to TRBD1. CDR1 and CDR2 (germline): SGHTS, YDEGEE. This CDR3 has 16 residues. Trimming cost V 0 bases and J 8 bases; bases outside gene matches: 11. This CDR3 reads CASSLGLAGGIHEQFF. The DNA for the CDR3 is TGTGCCAGCAGCTTGGGCCTGGCAGGGGGTATACATGAGCAGTTCTTC. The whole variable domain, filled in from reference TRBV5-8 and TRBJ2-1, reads EAGVTQSPTHLIKTRGQQATLRCSPISGHTSVYWYQQALGLGLQFLLWYDEGEERNRGNFPPRFSGRQFPNYSSELNVNALELEDSALYLCASSLGLAGGIHEQFFGPGTRLTVL.

Here the CDR3 reads CASRNTPQETQYF. The CDR3, as DNA: TGTGCCAGCAGAAACACCCCACAAGAGACCCAGTACTTC. The chain carries TRBV7-9 and TRBJ2-5; D is unclear. V was cut by 6 bases and J by 2 bases, with 10 bases left in between. The CDR3 contains 13 residues. Per germline, CDR1 SEHNR and CDR2 FQNEAQ (reference sequence).

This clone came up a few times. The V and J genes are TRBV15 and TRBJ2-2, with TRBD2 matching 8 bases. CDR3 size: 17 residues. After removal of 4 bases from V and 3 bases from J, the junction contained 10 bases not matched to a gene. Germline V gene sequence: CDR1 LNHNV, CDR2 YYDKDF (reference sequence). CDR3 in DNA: TGTGCCACCAGCATGGGACTAGGTACCTCCGACACCGGGGAGCTGTTTTTT. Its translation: CATSMGLGTSDTGELFF.

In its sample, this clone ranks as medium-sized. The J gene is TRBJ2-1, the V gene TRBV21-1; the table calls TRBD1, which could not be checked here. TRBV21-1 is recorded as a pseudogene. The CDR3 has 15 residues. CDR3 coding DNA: TGTGCCAGCAGCAATTTGAGACAGGGGTACAATGAGCAGTTCTTC. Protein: CASSNLRQGYNEQFF.